This T cell receptor (beta chain) was identified during a study of blood T cell repertoires in COVID-19. About the research overall: Donors in the United States, Italy and Spain gave samples during acute or convalescent COVID-19. The cDNA or gDNA used as material had been derived from T cells, B-cell-depleted T cells, or PBMCs.

The CDR3 runs 18 residues. Germline V gene data show CDR1 as SGHAT and CDR2 as FQNNGV. The ends lost 2 bases at V and 4 bases at J; junction bases unmatched: 13. Original handling: Nucleated cell counts were estimated from reference gene primer amplification. Profiled with immunoSEQ multiplex PCR; TCRdb holds only in-frame clones, not every one. The D gene and trimming were derived from the DNA, and the V and J assignments and clone size from that table. The sample records some 170,000 clones, over 80% being singletons. The table lists this clone with a count of one. The chain recombines TRBV11-2 with TRBJ2-1; the match to TRBD2 covers 8 bases. What was sequenced was peripheral blood. This TCR was recovered from a woman between 65 and 79 years old with acute or convalescent COVID-19. The CDR3 loop reads CASSLNRGGPQNYNEQFF. In nucleotides, the CDR3 is TGTGCCAGCAGCTTAAATCGGGGGGGCCCCCAAAATTACAATGAGCAGTTCTTC.